A single sample is the source of the 17 T cell receptor beta chains below, sequenced in a study of blood T cells in healthy people across ages. A sample-barcoded 5' primer and a J-beta primer mix were used in a second PCR of about 7 to 12 cycles. MiXCR, run by TCRdb on the 5' RACE reads, gives a single entry per CDR3 protein. The sample contains nearly 800,000 distinct CDR3 sequences, roughly 25% of which appear only once. These same data were also listed under a study on T cells of mothers and their children.

The sample consisted of blood. The receptors come from a boy aged 5 to 17 in good health.

The V and J genes are TRBV4-3 and TRBJ2-1, with a possible D match to TRBD2 (6 bases). The assigned J gene may be wrong: the sequence end matches TRBJ2-7 better. The length of the CDR3 is 15 residues. CDR1 is LGHNA and CDR2 is YSLEER in the germline V gene. The CDR3: CASSQDGGFAYEQYF. As DNA, the CDR3 is TGCGCCAGCAGCCAAGACGGGGGATTCGCCTACGAGCAGTACTTC.

Remarks on this clonotype: A read error may account for a junction end that differs from germline. V gene TRBV2 combines with J gene TRBJ2-5, with D perhaps TRBD1 (6 bases). Per germline, CDR1 SNHLY and CDR2 FYNNEI. The CDR3 runs 13 residues. The chain's CDR3 is CASMLDTGHRMGF. As DNA, the CDR3 is TGTGCCAGCATGCTTGACACGGGACACCGAATGGGGTTC.

This chain links TRBV4-3 with TRBJ1-1, with D possibly matching TRBD1 (6 bases). Germline V gene lookup returns CDR1 LGHNA and CDR2 YSLEER. The CDR3 runs 16 residues. The ends were cut back, 0 bases at V and 2 bases at J, with 13 bases in the middle. The CDR3 region is CASSQDTGTLNTEAFF. The CDR3 bases are TGCGCCAGCAGCCAAGATACCGGGACACTAAACACTGAAGCTTTCTTT.

This clonotype was seen a few times. The junction does not match germline at one end; this may be a read error. The J gene is TRBJ1-5, the V gene TRBV7-7; D ambiguous. From germline, CDR1 is SSHAT and CDR2 FNYEAQ (reference sequence). CDR3 length: 16 amino acids. CDR3 loop: CASSSPDRKVDQPQHF. The CDR3 bases are TGTGCTAGCAGCTCCCCAGACCGGAAGGTTGATCAGCCCCAGCATTTT.

This clonotype was seen more than once but under ten times. The rearrangement links TRBV27 to TRBJ1-2; TRBD1 agrees at 11 bases. CDR1 and CDR2 (germline): MNHEY, SMNVEV (reference sequence). Unmatched junction bases numbered 2, after V lost 0 bases and J lost 5 bases. This CDR3 spans 15 amino acids. CDR3 region: CASSLSGTGGYGYTF. Written as DNA, the CDR3 is TGTGCCAGCAGTTTATCCGGGACAGGGGGATATGGCTACACCTTC.

This clonotype was recorded a few times. The chain recombines TRBV3-1 with TRBJ2-7; D uncertain. This CDR3 has 14 residues. V lost 2 bases to trimming and J lost 3 bases, with 11 bases between them. CDR1 is LGHDT and CDR2 is YNNKEL in the germline V gene (reference sequence). The CDR3 DNA reads as TGTGCCAGCAGCCAAACTGTACGTTACTACGAGCAGTACTTC. Its protein product is CASSQTVRYYEQYF.

This clonotype turned up a few times. This chain uses TRBV29-1 with TRBJ2-1, with no clear D. The CDR3 is made up of 12 amino acids. The ends were cut back, 6 bases at V and 5 bases at J, with 11 bases in the middle. Per the germline V gene, CDR1 is SQVTM and CDR2 is ANQGSEA. CDR3 nucleotide sequence: TGCAGCGTGGTGTTCTGGGACAATGAGCAGTTCTTC. It codes for CSVVFWDNEQFF.

This chain links TRBV6-5 with TRBJ1-4, with 7 nucleotides matching TRBD1. Germline trimming cut 6 bases from V and 4 bases from J; bases unmatched to any gene: 5. The CDR3 contains 14 residues. CDR1 is MNHEY, CDR2 SVGAGI, per germline. CDR3 bases: TGTGCCAGCAGAAGACAGGGCTTTAATGAAAAACTGTTTTTT. Translated: CASRRQGFNEKLFF.

This clonotype was seen a handful of times. The V and J genes are TRBV7-9 and TRBJ2-7; unclear D gene. V gave up 6 bases and J gave up 5 bases, with 17 bases separating them. This CDR3 has 14 amino acids. The germline CDR1 and CDR2 sequences are SEHNR and FQNEAQ (reference sequence). As DNA, the CDR3 is TGTGCCAGCAGTCAAAAATCTGTCACCCACGAGCAGTACTTC. Protein sequence: CASSQKSVTHEQYF.

This clonotype was observed at least ten times. V and J are TRBV29-1 and TRBJ2-7, with D unclear. CDR3 length: 12 residues. Trimming took off 2 bases at V and 6 bases at J, with 11 bases between the two ends. CDR1 SQVTM and CDR2 ANQGSEA come from the germline V gene. The CDR3 loop is CSVENPAGEQYF. CDR3 nucleotides: TGCAGCGTTGAAAACCCAGCCGGCGAGCAGTACTTC.

This clonotype was picked up a small number of times. The chain has TRBV7-3 and TRBJ2-7, with TRBD1 identical over 9 bases. J was trimmed by 12 bases and V by 5 bases; bases with no gene match: 11. Germline V gene sequence: CDR1 SGHTA, CDR2 FQGTGA. The CDR3 contains 13 residues. CDR3 nucleotides: TGTGCCAGCAGCGTCTCCGGGACAGGGAGGATGTACTTC. It translates to CASSVSGTGRMYF.

This clonotype was observed at least ten times. This chain connects TRBV7-3 to TRBJ1-2; 7 bases align to TRBD1. After removal of 3 bases from V and 2 bases from J, the junction contained 3 bases not matched to a gene. The CDR3 spans 14 residues. Germline V gene lookup returns CDR1 SGHTA and CDR2 FQGTGA. CDR3 sequence reads: CASSLDRTNYGYTF. CDR3 nucleotides: TGTGCCAGCAGCTTGGACAGGACCAACTATGGCTACACCTTC.

This clonotype came up a few times. The J gene is TRBJ1-4, the V gene TRBV2; 7 bases are a match to TRBD1. Germline-derived CDR1 and CDR2 are SNHLY and FYNNEI. The CDR3 spans 15 residues. The V segment lost 4 bases and the J segment 6 bases; nucleotides outside the gene matches: 8. The CDR3 spells CASSGQGQPHEKLFF. In nucleotides, the CDR3 is TGTGCCAGCAGTGGGCAGGGACAGCCACATGAAAAACTGTTTTTT.

This clonotype was recorded at least ten times. J is TRBJ2-3 and V is TRBV15; tentative D call: TRBD1 (6 bases). The V end was cut by 1 base, the J end by 8 bases, with 16 bases between. This CDR3 contains 15 residues. Looked up from germline, CDR1 is LNHNV and CDR2 is YYDKDF (reference sequence). CDR3 coding DNA: TGTGCCACCAGCAGAGTAGGCAGGGGTATCGGTACGCAGTATTTT. Its protein is CATSRVGRGIGTQYF.

This sequence joins TRBV6-2 or TRBV6-3 and TRBJ2-5, with TRBD2 identical over 8 bases. Germline loops: CDR1 MNHEY, CDR2 SVGEGT. The junction had 7 bases not matched to a gene; V was cut back by 2 bases and J by 2 bases. The CDR3 extends over 16 amino acids. This chain's CDR3 is CASSYASGLTQETQYF. In nucleotides, the CDR3 is TGTGCCAGCAGTTACGCTAGCGGGTTAACACAAGAGACCCAGTACTTC.

The gene calls are TRBV7-2 and TRBJ2-7; tentatively, D is TRBD1 (6 bases). This CDR3 is 15 amino acids long. With 0 bases removed from V and 3 bases from J, the gap between germline ends came to 12 bases. CDR1 and CDR2 from the germline V gene are SGHTA and FQGNSA. The CDR3 DNA sequence: TGTGCCAGCAGCTTAGCAAACAGGGAATACTACGAGCAGTACTTC. Protein: CASSLANREYYEQYF.

In its sample, this clonotype was seen a few times. The J gene is TRBJ2-3, the V gene TRBV20-1; TRBD1 might be the D (6 bases). The CDR3 loop spans 13 amino acids. CDR1 is DFQATT, CDR2 SNEGSKA, per germline (reference sequence). V lost 2 bases, J lost 9 bases, and 15 bases lay in between. The CDR3 nucleotides are TGCAGTGCTAGATGGTTGACCGGGACAACGCAGTATTTT. This sequence encodes CSARWLTGTTQYF.